Detailed here is one T cell receptor (beta chain). What it recognizes is unknown. V shed 2 bases and J shed 1 base, with 6 bases lying between them. CDR3 size: 13 residues. Germline V gives CDR1 DFQATT, CDR2 SNEGSKA (reference sequence). It was RNA transcripts that yielded the amplified TCR beta CDR3 regions. HTBI primers were used for first-round RT-PCR of the TCR CDR3. One entry per CDR3 protein results from TCRdb running MiXCR on the multiplex PCR reads. This sample has approximately 430,000 distinct CDR3 sequences, with 14% to 15% found just once. This entry comes from a study of T cells in Graves' hyperthyroidism and ophthalmopathy. General observations from the study: Blood also held most thyroid clonotypes expanded beyond 0.001.

The clonotype comes from a man aged 18 to 30 with Graves' ophthalmopathy. The J gene is TRBJ2-1, the V gene TRBV20-1; D remains ambiguous. The sequenced sample consisted of blood. CDR3 sequence (DNA): TGCAGTGCTAGAAAGGGATCCTACAATGAGCAGTTCTTC. Its protein product is CSARKGSYNEQFF.